A selection of T cell receptor beta chains follows, all from one sample in a study of tumor-infiltrating lymphocytes in primary liver carcinoma. TCRdb reprocessed the multiplex PCR reads with MiXCR, giving one entry per CDR3 protein. Seen here are 300,000 to 400,000 distinct CDR3 sequences, roughly 61% observed once, and the top ten hold roughly 6%. Sequencing input: peripheral blood. These TCRs come from a man aged 35-49 years with primary liver carcinoma and hepatitis B virus infection. Both conserved end residues are part of each CDR3. Each record gives: D gene, V gene, CDR3 protein. D genes are given only for firm matches.

d_call: TRBD2; v_call: TRBV4-3; cdr3_aa: CASSQGTRDIEQYF
d_call: NA; v_call: TRBV6-5; cdr3_aa: CASRQGTFTDTQYF
d_call: NA; v_call: TRBV7-9; cdr3_aa: CASSLARGRFGETQYF
d_call: NA; v_call: TRBV7-9; cdr3_aa: CASRPRLNEKLFF
d_call: TRBD2; v_call: TRBV11-2; cdr3_aa: CASGPGLADNEQYF
d_call: TRBD2; v_call: TRBV27; cdr3_aa: CASSQRGLAGMNTQYF
d_call: NA; v_call: TRBV4-1; cdr3_aa: CASSQVFTGISGANVLTF
d_call: NA; v_call: TRBV5-6; cdr3_aa: CASSLETGYGGYTF
d_call: NA; v_call: TRBV4-2; cdr3_aa: CANSPLDSNIEAFF
d_call: NA; v_call: TRBV5-1; cdr3_aa: CASSLGRNNSPLHF
d_call: TRBD2; v_call: TRBV11-2; cdr3_aa: CVSSPIKGLAGENEQFF
d_call: TRBD1; v_call: TRBV27; cdr3_aa: CASSSWTGENQPQHF
d_call: NA; v_call: TRBV11-2; cdr3_aa: CASSLEPQGPRFEQYF
d_call: NA; v_call: TRBV11-2; cdr3_aa: CSSSSQDYGYNF
d_call: NA; v_call: TRBV12-3/TRBV12-4; cdr3_aa: CASSPLGLSANYGYTF
d_call: TRBD1; v_call: TRBV6-2/TRBV6-3; cdr3_aa: CASSYGQGSTDTQYF
d_call: NA; v_call: TRBV21-1; cdr3_aa: CASRLGTPFMNTEAFF
d_call: NA; v_call: TRBV7-9; cdr3_aa: CAISTEQPYGYTF
d_call: NA; v_call: TRBV11-2; cdr3_aa: CACRLAGFQEIQYF
d_call: NA; v_call: TRBV6-5; cdr3_aa: CASSCSGVGRGEAFF
d_call: NA; v_call: TRBV10-2; cdr3_aa: CASDDVGGNHEQYF
d_call: TRBD1; v_call: TRBV12-3/TRBV12-4; cdr3_aa: CASSPPGTAGELFF
d_call: NA; v_call: TRBV6-5; cdr3_aa: CASRLHSTDTQYF
d_call: NA; v_call: TRBV5-1; cdr3_aa: CASSKNPGQSEAFF
d_call: NA; v_call: TRBV5-6; cdr3_aa: CASSLGRRGAKNIQYF
d_call: NA; v_call: TRBV10-3; cdr3_aa: CAISESWRAYEQYF
d_call: NA; v_call: TRBV11-2; cdr3_aa: CASSSRTELLNTIYF
d_call: NA; v_call: TRBV14; cdr3_aa: CACNRLNTEAFF
d_call: TRBD1; v_call: TRBV5-1; cdr3_aa: CASSLGRATGGYGYTF
d_call: NA; v_call: TRBV4-1; cdr3_aa: CASSQDGDLRETQYF
d_call: NA; v_call: TRBV11-2; cdr3_aa: CASSTESGANVLTF
d_call: NA; v_call: TRBV6-5; cdr3_aa: CASSISGGEAFF
d_call: NA; v_call: TRBV11-3; cdr3_aa: CASSPTYNKQFF
d_call: NA; v_call: TRBV6-1; cdr3_aa: CASSVTVSKGTQYF
d_call: NA; v_call: TRBV11-2; cdr3_aa: CASSIDGASYEQFF
d_call: NA; v_call: TRBV14; cdr3_aa: CVSSLPAIGNTIYF
d_call: TRBD2; v_call: TRBV11-2; cdr3_aa: CASSFGTSRWDEQFF
d_call: NA; v_call: TRBV5-1; cdr3_aa: CASSYGNSGETQYF
d_call: NA; v_call: TRBV29-1; cdr3_aa: CGDLDGSYEQYF
d_call: NA; v_call: TRBV5-1; cdr3_aa: CASNRAKETQYF
d_call: NA; v_call: TRBV6-2/TRBV6-3; cdr3_aa: CASSHPGSGQPQHF
d_call: NA; v_call: TRBV12-2; cdr3_aa: CASRHGDTQYF
d_call: TRBD2; v_call: TRBV4-2; cdr3_aa: CAGSQHPGLVDNEQFF
d_call: NA; v_call: TRBV5-5; cdr3_aa: CASSPDPSSRGGEQYF
d_call: TRBD1; v_call: TRBV6-5; cdr3_aa: CASSYSTGLDNEQFF
d_call: NA; v_call: TRBV11-2; cdr3_aa: CASSFRGNYNEQFF
d_call: TRBD2; v_call: TRBV5-1; cdr3_aa: CASSWDPRESGEQYF
d_call: TRBD2; v_call: TRBV30; cdr3_aa: CAWSAGTSGFTDTQYF
d_call: NA; v_call: TRBV6-5; cdr3_aa: CASSYAGGRAEAFF
d_call: TRBD1; v_call: TRBV6-1; cdr3_aa: CASRGAGGYEAFF
d_call: TRBD1; v_call: TRBV10-3; cdr3_aa: CAISGGTGGQETLYF
d_call: TRBD1; v_call: TRBV12-3/TRBV12-4; cdr3_aa: CASSYRGSEQYF
d_call: NA; v_call: TRBV30; cdr3_aa: CAWSSDVNTEAFF
d_call: NA; v_call: TRBV29-1; cdr3_aa: CSVPTDSYNEQFF
d_call: TRBD2; v_call: TRBV14; cdr3_aa: CARVSGRRVETQYF
d_call: TRBD1; v_call: TRBV11-2; cdr3_aa: CASSLIEGQGIGEKLIF
d_call: NA; v_call: TRBV6-2/TRBV6-3; cdr3_aa: CVSMTGPNEKLFF
d_call: NA; v_call: TRBV11-2; cdr3_aa: CASSFGGSYEQYF
d_call: NA; v_call: TRBV7-9; cdr3_aa: CASSLGHLKFF